What follows are 14 T cell receptor beta chains derived from one specimen sequenced in a study of blood T cell repertoires in COVID-19. TCRdb's copy holds only in-frame clones and misses some; the assay was immunoSEQ multiplex PCR. The repertoire holds roughly 39,000 clones, about 87% seen once, with approximately 8.1% in the top ten. The sample consisted of peripheral blood. The origin of the receptors is a woman in her 70s with acute or convalescent COVID-19.

The chain couples TRBV7-9 to TRBJ1-6; 9 bases are a match to TRBD1. Germline V gene data show CDR1 as SEHNR and CDR2 as FQNEAQ (reference sequence). V was pared by 5 bases and J by 7 bases, with 6 bases of the junction left unmatched. This CDR3 comprises 15 residues. CDR3 residues: CASSTGQGANSPLHF. CDR3 DNA: TGTGCCAGCAGCACGGGACAGGGAGCAAATTCACCCCTCCACTTT.

The CDR3 DNA follows: TGTGCCAGTAACCCAATACAGGGCGCGGATGGCTACACCTTC. It encodes CASNPIQGADGYTF. The chain joins TRBV19 to TRBJ1-2, with D possibly TRBD1 on 6 matching bases. Germline values: CDR1 LNHDA, CDR2 SQIVND (reference sequence). Trimming cost V 7 bases and J 6 bases, with 18 bases left between them. The CDR3 contains 14 residues.

The table lists this clone with a few counts. Here the CDR3 DNA reads TGCGCCAGCAGTTTAGCCGGGAGGGAGACCCAGTACTTC. It specifies CASSLAGRETQYF. V gene TRBV10-1 combines with J gene TRBJ2-5, with 7 bases identical to TRBD2. The V gene's germline CDR1 is WNHNN and CDR2 SYGVQD (reference sequence). The V segment lost 5 bases and the J segment 5 bases; nucleotides outside the gene matches: 5. The CDR3 has 13 residues.

This clone occurred a few times. The V call is TRBV30, the J call TRBJ2-7, with no clear D. The CDR3 runs 13 residues. Germline CDR1 and CDR2: GTSNPN and SVGIG (reference sequence). The ends were cut back, 2 bases at V and 7 bases at J, with 15 bases in the middle. DNA of the CDR3: TGTGCCTGGAGTCCCCGAACCGACACGGAGCAGTACGTC. This sequence encodes CAWSPRTDTEQYV.

V usage is TRBV7-9 and J usage is TRBJ1-1; 7 positions agree with TRBD1. Per germline, CDR1 SEHNR and CDR2 FQNEAQ (reference sequence). The CDR3 runs to 16 residues. The junction had 10 bases not matched to a gene; V was cut back by 5 bases and J by 1 base. The CDR3 spells CASSRQGSPSNTEAFF. The CDR3 DNA follows: TGTGCCAGCAGCCGACAGGGATCCCCCTCGAACACTGAAGCTTTCTTT.

This chain links TRBV7-8 with TRBJ2-2; 8 nucleotides align to TRBD1. Per germline, CDR1 SGHVS and CDR2 FQNEAQ. Unmatched junction bases numbered 8, after V lost 6 bases and J lost 5 bases. The CDR3 extends over 15 amino acids. CDR3 sequence: CASRGGQAETGELFF. The CDR3 coding sequence is TGTGCCAGCAGGGGGGGACAGGCGGAGACCGGGGAGCTGTTTTTT. The entire variable domain, with the rest obtained from reference TRBV7-8 and TRBJ2-2, is as follows: GAGVSQSPRYKVAKRGQDVALRCDPISGHVSLFWYQQALGQGPEFLTYFQNEAQLDKSGLPSDRFFAERPEGSVSTLKIQRTQQEDSAVYLCASRGGQAETGELFFGEGSRLTVL.

This clone showed up just once. The CDR3: CASSLGGANNEQFF. The CDR3 DNA follows: TGTGCCAGCAGCCTCGGTGGGGCGAACAATGAGCAGTTCTTC. The chain has TRBV7-2 and TRBJ2-1, with TRBD1 as a possible D gene (5 bases). V lost 5 bases to trimming and J lost 5 bases, with 13 bases between them. This CDR3 is 14 amino acids long. Germline V lookup: CDR1 SGHTA, CDR2 FQGNSA.

The chain joins TRBV7-9 to TRBJ2-1, with 11 bases that match TRBD2. The CDR3 sequence is 15 residues long. J lost 6 bases, V lost 1 base, and 2 bases had no gene match. Germline V lookup: CDR1 SEHNR, CDR2 FQNEAQ (reference sequence). CDR3 in DNA: TGTGCCAGCAGCTTAGTGCTAGCGGGGGGCAATGAGCAGTTCTTC. Encoded protein: CASSLVLAGGNEQFF. Full variable domain (outside the CDR3, taken from reference TRBV7-9 and TRBJ2-1): DTGVSQNPRHKITKRGQNVTFRCDPISEHNRLYWYRQTLGQGPEFLTYFQNEAQLEKSRLLSDRFSAERPKGSFSTLEIQRTEQGDSAMYLCASSLVLAGGNEQFFGPGTRLTVL.

This clone was counted between two and nine times. The chain is built from TRBV27 and TRBJ2-1; 11 bases are a match to TRBD2. The CDR3 sequence is 17 residues long. V shed 4 bases, J shed 5 bases, and the junction held 10 bases outside the gene matches. CDR1 and CDR2 from the germline V gene are MNHEY and SMNVEV (reference sequence). CDR3 sequence (DNA): TGTGCCAGCAGTTCTTACCTTAGCGGGAGGGCCAACAATGAGCAGTTCTTC. Its translation: CASSSYLSGRANNEQFF.

The CDR3 loop reads CASSLAGNQPQHF. CDR3 sequence (DNA): TGTGCCAGCAGCTTGGCGGGGAATCAGCCCCAGCATTTT. The chain is built from TRBV11-2 and TRBJ1-5; D is undetermined. Germline-derived CDR1 and CDR2 are SGHAT and FQNNGV. Trimming left V 3 bases short and J 4 bases short, with 7 bases between. The CDR3 is 13 amino acids.

The chain links TRBV30 to TRBJ2-1; TRBD2 matches at 9 bases. In germline, CDR1 is GTSNPN, CDR2 SVGIG (reference sequence). The CDR3 is made up of 18 amino acids. The J segment lost 7 bases and the V segment lost 0 bases, leaving 16 bases of the junction unmatched. The CDR3 here is CAWSVRGSGGRWRNEQFF. CDR3 in DNA: TGTGCCTGGAGTGTACGTGGTAGCGGGGGCCGTTGGAGGAATGAGCAGTTCTTC.

V gene TRBV28 combines with J gene TRBJ2-7; D unresolved. Trimming left V 4 bases short and J 3 bases short, with 16 bases between. CDR1 is MDHEN and CDR2 is SYDVKM in the germline V gene. The CDR3 covers 15 residues. CDR3 protein: CASSSPEQPYYEQYV. Written as DNA, the CDR3 is TGTGCCAGCAGTTCCCCCGAACAGCCCTACTACGAGCAGTACGTC.

The chain carries TRBV5-5 and TRBJ2-7, with 9 nucleotides matching TRBD2. CDR1 is SGHKS, CDR2 YYEKEE, per germline (reference sequence). The CDR3 runs 14 residues. J gave up 6 bases and V 1 base, and 5 bases lay outside the gene matches. CDR3 bases: TGTGCCAGCAGCTTGAGGGGGACTAGCCCCGAGCAGTACGTC. Protein sequence: CASSLRGTSPEQYV.

This clone was seen only a few times. V usage is TRBV6-5 and J usage is TRBJ2-7; TRBD2 agrees at 9 bases. This CDR3 is built from 15 residues. With V trimmed by 6 bases and J by 0 bases, 6 bases remained unmatched. The germline gives CDR1 MNHEY, CDR2 SVGAGI. The CDR3 loop reads CASRQISGSSYEQYV. DNA for the CDR3: TGTGCCAGCAGACAAATTAGCGGGAGCTCCTACGAGCAGTACGTC.